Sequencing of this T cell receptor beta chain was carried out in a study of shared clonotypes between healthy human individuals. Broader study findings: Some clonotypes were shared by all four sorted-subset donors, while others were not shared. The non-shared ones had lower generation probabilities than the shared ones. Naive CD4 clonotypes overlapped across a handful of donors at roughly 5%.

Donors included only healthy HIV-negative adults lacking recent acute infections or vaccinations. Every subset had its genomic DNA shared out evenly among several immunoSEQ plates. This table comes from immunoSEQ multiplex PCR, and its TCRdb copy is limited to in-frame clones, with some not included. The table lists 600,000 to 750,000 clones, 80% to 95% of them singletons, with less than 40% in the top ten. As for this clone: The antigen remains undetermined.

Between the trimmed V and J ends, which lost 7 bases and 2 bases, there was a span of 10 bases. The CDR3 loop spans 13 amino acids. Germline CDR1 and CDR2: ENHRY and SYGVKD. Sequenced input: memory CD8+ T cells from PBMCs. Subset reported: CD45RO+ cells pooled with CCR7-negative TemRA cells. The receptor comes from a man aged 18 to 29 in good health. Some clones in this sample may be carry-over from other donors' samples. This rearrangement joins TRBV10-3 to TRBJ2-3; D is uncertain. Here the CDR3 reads CAITMTPTDTQYF. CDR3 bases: TGTGCCATCACTATGACCCCCACAGATACGCAGTATTTT.